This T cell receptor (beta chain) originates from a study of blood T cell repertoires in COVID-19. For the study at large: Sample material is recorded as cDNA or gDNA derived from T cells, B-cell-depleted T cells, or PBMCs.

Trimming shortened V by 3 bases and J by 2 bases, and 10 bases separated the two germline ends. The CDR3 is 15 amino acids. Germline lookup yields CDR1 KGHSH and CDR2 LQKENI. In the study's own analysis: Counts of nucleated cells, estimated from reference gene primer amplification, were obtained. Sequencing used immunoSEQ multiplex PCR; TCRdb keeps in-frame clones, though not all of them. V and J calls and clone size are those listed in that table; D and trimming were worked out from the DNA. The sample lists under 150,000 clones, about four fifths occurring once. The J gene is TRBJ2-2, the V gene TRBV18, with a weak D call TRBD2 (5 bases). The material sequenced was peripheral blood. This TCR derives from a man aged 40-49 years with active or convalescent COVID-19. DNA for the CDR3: TGTGCCAGCTCACCGCGGGTGGCCAACACCGGGGAGCTGTTTTTT. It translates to CASSPRVANTGELFF.